This T cell receptor (beta chain) was sequenced for a study of T cell repertoires in cytomegalovirus infection. Each CDR3 protein gets one entry after TCRdb re-called the reads with MiXCR. Of about 740,000 distinct CDR3 sequences in the sample, roughly 36% were seen once. This clonotype was seen at least ten times. Its antigen is as yet unknown. The CDR3 spans 13 residues. The V gene's germline CDR1 is SGHTA and CDR2 FQGNSA. V was shortened by 2 bases and J by 7 bases, with 11 bases between the two germline ends. Sequenced here: cultured PBMCs, sampled from culture after CMV antigen stimulation. The chain is built from TRBV7-2 and TRBJ1-2; D unclear. The TCR originated in a human donor in good health (CMV status not recorded). Some clones in this sample may be carry-over from other donors' samples. Here the CDR3 DNA reads TGTGCCAGCAGCTTAAAGGCAGGTGCTGGCTACACCTTC. It is translated as CASSLKAGAGYTF.